This entry is about one TCR beta chain. Antigen unknown. These data are taken from a study of shared clonotypes between healthy human individuals. Notes on the study in general: A few donors showed sharing of about 4.8% of naive CD4 clonotypes.

Original methodology: Filtering differed because ImmunoSEQ produced junction-only sequences that carried no quality scores. Sequenced by immunoSEQ multiplex PCR; TCRdb stores in-frame clones only, minus some. The D gene and trimming were derived from the DNA, and the V and J assignments and clone size from that table. Of 1.5 million to 2.5 million clones listed, approximately 95% were seen once; the top ten hold roughly 1.2%. In the naive CD8 group, cells lacked CD45RO and were positively selected for CCR7, so terminally differentiated effector memory CD45RA+ cells were left out. This TCR came from a man aged 18 to 30 in good health. What was sequenced was naive CD8+ T cells sorted from blood.

The CDR3 DNA sequence: TGTGCCAGCAGCTTAAGGGCAGGGGGCGCCCCGGAGACCCAGTACTTC. As protein: CASSLRAGGAPETQYF. The rearrangement links TRBV13 to TRBJ2-5, with 8 positions matching TRBD1. The CDR3 extends over 16 amino acids. CDR1 and CDR2 from the germline V gene are PRHDT and FYEKMQ (reference sequence). With 2 bases clipped from V and 5 bases from J, the junction kept 10 bases outside the gene matches.